The 3 T cell receptor beta chains below were found in one sample sequenced in a study of response to subunit inactivated influenza vaccine. Each CDR3 protein is one row after TCRdb ran MiXCR on the RT-PCR reads. The sample gives hundreds of thousands of distinct CDR3 sequences, roughly 27% of which show up once; 1.5% to 2% is in the top ten. The input for sequencing was CD4+ T cells sorted from PBMCs, taken about 5 days after vaccination. The origin of the receptors is a man between 50 and 59 years old who received an inactivated influenza vaccine.

This clonotype was detected a few times. This chain connects TRBV29-1 to TRBJ1-2, with D possibly TRBD1 on 5 matching bases. The CDR3 runs 12 residues. Trimming took 4 bases from V and 6 from J, leaving 12 bases between them. In germline, CDR1 is SQVTM, CDR2 ANQGSEA. DNA for the CDR3: TGCAGCGTTGGAGCAGCACAGGATGGCTACACCTTC. It yields the protein CSVGAAQDGYTF.

This clonotype was counted only a few times. This chain joins TRBV4-2 and TRBJ2-1; no clear D gene. From germline, CDR1 is LGHNA and CDR2 YNFKEQ. The CDR3 loop spans 14 amino acids. The germline V and J ends were trimmed by 4 bases and 4 bases, with 11 bases remaining between them. DNA for the CDR3: TGTGCCAGCAGCCGACTCGGCGGATACAATGAGCAGTTCTTC. Translation gives CASSRLGGYNEQFF.

The chain recombines TRBV12-3 or TRBV12-4 with TRBJ2-3, with unresolved D. The CDR3 has 15 residues. Trimming stripped 5 bases from V and 1 base from J, with 13 bases between. The CDR3 here is CASSKSWGGTDTQYF. DNA for the CDR3: TGTGCCAGCAGTAAATCGTGGGGTGGCACAGATACGCAGTATTTT.